The entry below describes one T cell receptor beta chain. This clonotype was seen only a few times. No antigen is known for it. No base qualities exist here, and no much larger clone lies one base off it. These data belong to a study of blood T cells in healthy people across ages (dated by TCRdb to between 2015 and 2016). In terms of the full investigation: Template switching captured roughly one uniquely barcoded TCR beta cDNA molecule per two T cells in model experiments. Using deep sequencing normalized with unique cDNA molecular identifiers, the study measured how TCR beta repertoire diversity changes with age. Using the same blood draw, the study looked at two additional independent replicas of 1 million unique cDNA reads for two donors, one aged 18 to 30 and the other aged 80 or older. Donors were grouped into four age groups: young (average approximately 15 years), middle-aged (about 40), aged (about 59) and long-lived (just over 80).

The study at large found these results: Estimates of total diversity from one million sequenced T cells were regarded as lower bounds and underestimates. Compared with the aged group, the long-lived group had more naive CD4+ T cells, fewer expanded clones and increased TCR diversity, a pattern suggesting age selection. Conclusive comparison of naive and antigen-experienced compartments was prevented by the profiling of bulk unsorted PBMCs. Because the CMV infection status of the donors was unknown, age-related changes in expanded clonotypes may potentially have been confounded. A strong correlation was found between observed TCR beta diversity and the percentage of naive T cells measured by flow cytometry. As age increased, observed TCR beta diversity per million T cells dropped in a roughly linear way, and a significant reduction was already evident by age 40.

For CDR1 and CDR2, the germline V gene lists SQVTM and ANQGSEA. Deletion took 6 bases off V and 4 bases off J, with a span of 9 bases between the germline ends. The CDR3 runs 12 amino acids, cysteine and phenylalanine included. Only CDR3 DNA is held: 36 bases, read in frame from base 1. Library construction relied on 5' RACE. The sequencer listed for this sample is Illumina HiSeq 2500. The second PCR ran for about 6 to 12 cycles and used a J-beta primer mix along with a sample-barcoded 5' primer. A unique molecular identifier was introduced onto each TCR beta cDNA molecule by a template-switch 5' adaptor carrying 12 random nucleotides. Each sample yielded at least 2.5 million CDR3-containing paired-end reads. First-strand cDNA was synthesized from all RNA with the Mint cDNA synthesis kit, primed by a TRBC-specific oligonucleotide. Following uracil-DNA glycosylase treatment, all cDNA underwent a first 18-cycle PCR with the universal primers M1SS and BC2_uni_R. As for the authors' bioinformatics: For normalization, 1 million high-quality reads, each with a distinct molecular identifier, were randomly selected from each sample. Reads sharing molecular identifiers were discarded rather than binned into consensus sequences. MiTCR, with a Q25 quality threshold and the strictest error-elimination algorithm, was used for CDR3 identification, clonotype clustering and error correction. Lower-bound total TCR beta diversity was estimated with a nonparametric unseen species model using Euler transformation. TCRdb's own reprocessing of the public reads used fastp at Q25 and MiXCR and kept productive beta chains. Rows merge per CDR3 protein into single entries with the most common DNA and genes. The V and J calls come from TCRdb's annotation, not from the publication. This sample gives about 510,000 distinct CDR3 sequences in total; about 25% of them show up just once. Approximately 3.6% of the sample comes from the top ten.

Systemically healthy Caucasian individuals from Russia, approximately 39 in total and aged about 6 to 95 years, were included as donors. Ten milliliters of peripheral blood were drawn from each donor into EDTA-treated Vacutainer tubes. Ficoll-Paque density-gradient centrifugation was used to isolate PBMCs, with at least 7 million obtained per sample. Total RNA, at least 5.5 micrograms per sample, was extracted from PBMCs with Trizol reagent. For every donor, flow cytometry on a PBMC aliquot measured the percentage of naive CD45RAhigh/CD27high T cells. This sample was shared with a second study, whose subject was T cells of mothers and their children. The second study also describes: Donors were nine systemically healthy Caucasian individuals: three mothers and their six children. cDNA synthesis consumed the entire amount of extracted RNA, loaded at approximately 1.6 ug RNA in each 15 ul reaction. In the second PCR, the M1S primer added sample barcodes and 2-4 random nucleotides. Over 8 million TCR beta CDR3 reads were obtained for each mother, and about 3 million reads were obtained for each child. TCR recombination output is similarly shaped by thymic selection in related and unrelated pairs, with a minor effect exerted by inherited differences. Normalized repertoire overlap in related mother-child pairs was always slightly higher than in unrelated mother-child pairs, but the difference was never significant. No persistent microchimeric T cell clones were detected, at a sensitivity of roughly 93 clones per million clonotypes. Deep NGS was used in the study to compare the TCR beta repertoires of mothers and children and to look for features that separate related mother-child pairs from unrelated individuals. On average, the children were roughly 10 +/- 4 years old, while the mothers were approximately 41 +/- 4 years old. After adapter ligation with NEBNext reagents, the libraries were sequenced on Illumina HiSeq 2000 with 100+100 nt paired-end reads. To avoid cross-contamination, the mother libraries and the child libraries were prepared a month apart and sequenced in separate runs. Between roughly 500,000 and 2,300,000 distinct TCR beta clonotypes were identified per donor. Naive TCR beta clonotypes were estimated from low-frequency clonotypes matched to each donor's FACS-determined naive share, without sorting.

The sequence is built from TRBV29-1 and TRBJ1-4; the D gene is possibly TRBD1, with 5 bases matching. Sequencing was performed on blood. This sequence was found in a boy aged 2 to 10 in good health. The DNA sequence reads TGCAGCGTGGGGCTGATTAATGAAAAACTGTTTTTT. This gives the protein CSVGLINEKLFF.